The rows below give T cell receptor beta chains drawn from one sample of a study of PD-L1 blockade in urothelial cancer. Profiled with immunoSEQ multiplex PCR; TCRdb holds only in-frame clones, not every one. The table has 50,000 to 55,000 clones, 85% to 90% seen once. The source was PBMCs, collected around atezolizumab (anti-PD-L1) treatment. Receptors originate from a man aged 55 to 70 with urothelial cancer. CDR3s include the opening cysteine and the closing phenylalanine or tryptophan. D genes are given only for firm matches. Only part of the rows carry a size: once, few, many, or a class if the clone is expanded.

CDR3 protein: CASSPRTGRYEQYF; CDR3 DNA: TGTGCCAGCTCACCACGAACGGGTAGATACGAGCAGTACTTC; CDR3 length: 14; J gene: TRBJ2-7; V gene: TRBV18; D gene: .; clone size: .
CDR3 protein: CASRGRQGSFETQYF; CDR3 DNA: TGTGCCAGCAGGGGAAGACAGGGGTCGTTTGAGACCCAGTACTTC; CDR3 length: 15; J gene: TRBJ2-5; V gene: TRBV2; D gene: TRBD1; clone size: .
CDR3 protein: CASSHGGDLADLPDTQYF; CDR3 DNA: TGCGCCAGCAGCCATGGAGGGGATCTAGCGGACCTCCCCGATACGCAGTATTTT; CDR3 length: 18; J gene: TRBJ2-3; V gene: TRBV4-1; D gene: TRBD2; clone size: once
CDR3 protein: CASSPGTAVFMGEQYF; CDR3 DNA: TGCGCCAGCAGCCCTGGGACAGCAGTTTTCATGGGCGAGCAGTACTTC; CDR3 length: 16; J gene: TRBJ2-7; V gene: TRBV5-1; D gene: TRBD1; clone size: .
CDR3 protein: CATDPRGPYNEQFF; CDR3 DNA: TGTGCCACCGACCCGAGAGGGCCCTACAATGAGCAGTTCTTC; CDR3 length: 14; J gene: TRBJ2-1; V gene: TRBV25-1; D gene: .; clone size: .
CDR3 protein: CASSWGGTEAFF; CDR3 DNA: TGTGCCAGTAGTTGGGGGGGCACTGAAGCTTTCTTT; CDR3 length: 12; J gene: TRBJ1-1; V gene: TRBV19; D gene: .; clone size: once
CDR3 protein: CASSWTTGTEQYF; CDR3 DNA: TGTGCCAGCAGTTGGACCACAGGGACCGAGCAGTACTTC; CDR3 length: 13; J gene: TRBJ2-7; V gene: TRBV27; D gene: .; clone size: .
CDR3 protein: CSAQGDNYGYTF; CDR3 DNA: TGCAGCGCACAGGGGGATAACTATGGCTACACCTTC; CDR3 length: 12; J gene: TRBJ1-2; V gene: TRBV29-1; D gene: TRBD1; clone size: .
CDR3 protein: CASRPGQGSYEQYF; CDR3 DNA: TGTGCCAGCAGACCGGGACAGGGGTCCTACGAGCAGTACTTC; CDR3 length: 14; J gene: TRBJ2-7; V gene: TRBV6-5; D gene: TRBD1; clone size: .
CDR3 protein: CASSPQGLQAFF; CDR3 DNA: TGTGCCAGCAGCCCCCAGGGGCTGCAAGCTTTCTTT; CDR3 length: 12; J gene: TRBJ1-1; V gene: TRBV27; D gene: .; clone size: once
CDR3 protein: CASSPQGRAHDGYTF; CDR3 DNA: TGTGCCAGCTCGCCCCAAGGGAGGGCTCATGATGGCTACACCTTC; CDR3 length: 15; J gene: TRBJ1-2; V gene: TRBV18; D gene: .; clone size: .
CDR3 protein: CASSLQGDNSYEQYF; CDR3 DNA: TGCGCCAGCAGCCTACAGGGGGATAACTCCTACGAGCAGTACTTC; CDR3 length: 15; J gene: TRBJ2-7; V gene: TRBV5-1; D gene: TRBD1; clone size: .
CDR3 protein: CASSPQSGGTEAFF; CDR3 DNA: TGTGCCAGCAGCCCCCAGTCCGGGGGGACTGAAGCTTTCTTT; CDR3 length: 14; J gene: TRBJ1-1; V gene: TRBV11-1; D gene: .; clone size: .
CDR3 protein: CASSPPRETQYF; CDR3 DNA: TGTGCCAGCAGCCCACCCCGGGAGACCCAGTACTTC; CDR3 length: 12; J gene: TRBJ2-5; V gene: TRBV7-2; D gene: .; clone size: few
CDR3 protein: CASTSGSITGELFF; CDR3 DNA: TGTGCCAGCACTAGCGGATCTATCACCGGGGAGCTGTTTTTT; CDR3 length: 14; J gene: TRBJ2-2; V gene: TRBV6-1; D gene: TRBD2; clone size: .
CDR3 protein: CASTALSGNTEAFF; CDR3 DNA: TGCGCCAGCACCGCCCTATCAGGGAACACTGAAGCTTTCTTT; CDR3 length: 14; J gene: TRBJ1-1; V gene: TRBV5-1; D gene: .; clone size: .
CDR3 protein: CASSLSLAGSVYETQYF; CDR3 DNA: TGCGCCAGCAGCTTGAGTTTAGCGGGATCGGTATACGAGACCCAGTACTTC; CDR3 length: 17; J gene: TRBJ2-5; V gene: TRBV5-1; D gene: TRBD2; clone size: .